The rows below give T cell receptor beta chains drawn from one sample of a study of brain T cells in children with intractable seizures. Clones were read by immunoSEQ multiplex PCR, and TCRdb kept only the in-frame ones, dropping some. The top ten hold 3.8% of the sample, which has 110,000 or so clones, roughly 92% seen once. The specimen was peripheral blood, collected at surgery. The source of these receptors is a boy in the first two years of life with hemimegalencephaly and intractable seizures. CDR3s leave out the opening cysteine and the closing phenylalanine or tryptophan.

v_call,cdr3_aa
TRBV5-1,ASSLGQGGNTIY
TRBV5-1,ASSPHPSGSYNEQF
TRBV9,ASSVGVADYNEQF
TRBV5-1,ASSSYTGPAGWDEQF
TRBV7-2,ASSLWFGDYEQY
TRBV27,ASSLWGPSSGANVLT
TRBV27,ASSLALPGANVLT
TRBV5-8,ASSPFIGNEKLF
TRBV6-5,ASRLAGGGEQF
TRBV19,AASSQGFRFGIGGTGELF
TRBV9,ASSGQGVKAEAF
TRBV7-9,ASSILAGANTGELF
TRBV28,ASSDGGVTNEKLF
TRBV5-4,ASSFGQKEQY
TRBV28,ASSLLSRTPYEQY
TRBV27,ASSLWASGAGNEQF
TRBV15,ATSRDPGWGELF
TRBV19,ASSSWTGEGNQPQH
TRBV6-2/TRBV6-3,ASSYGPRERNEQF
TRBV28,ASSPWEYEQY
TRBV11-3,ASSLGVTSGNYNEQF
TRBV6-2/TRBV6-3,ASSFTPGLAANNEQF
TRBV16,ASSPFVGYYEQY
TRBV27,ASSLVFGEGPPNEQF
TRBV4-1,ASSQEGLNYEQY
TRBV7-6,ASSPGSEGAQYEQY
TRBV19,ASSIGWGNQPQH
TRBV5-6,ASSPWGSANTGELF
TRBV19,ASSILAGGGEQY
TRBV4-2,ASSQVSLNEQF
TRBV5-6,ASSLMRYEQY
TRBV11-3,ASSHTDTQY
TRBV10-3,AISVGTSGYNEQF
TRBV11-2,ASSLDRLTYSYEQY
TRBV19,ASSRTSGSYEQY
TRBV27,ASSLTVGYNEQF
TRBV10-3,AISDGTVSNQPQH
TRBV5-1,ASSYRGQETQY
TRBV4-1,ASSQEGGGYYEQY
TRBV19,ASSIPGDYNEQF
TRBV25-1,ASSESGLYGYT
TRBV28,ASSSRGFKLARYEQY
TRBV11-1,ASSLDGGGNYGYT
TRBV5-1,ASSPDSSNQPQH